The 30 T cell receptor beta chains below all came from one sample that was sequenced in a study of blood T cell repertoires in COVID-19. Method: immunoSEQ multiplex PCR; TCRdb's copy keeps in-frame clones and lacks some. The sample holds some 220,000 clones, 83% seen once. Sequenced input: peripheral blood. These receptors all stem from a woman in her twenties or thirties with COVID-19, enrolled during active disease.

The chain has TRBV23-1 and TRBJ1-6; D is unresolved. TRBV23-1 qualifies as an ORF whose function is uncertain. The germline V and J ends were trimmed by 3 bases and 9 bases, with 12 bases remaining between them. The CDR3 is 14 amino acids. CDR3 nucleotides: TGCGCCAGCAGTCATCCCAGCGAAATTTCACCCCTCCACTTT. Translating it yields CASSHPSEISPLHF.

The chain links TRBV21-1 to TRBJ2-2; TRBD2, the D gene given by the table, was not confirmed from the DNA. TRBV21-1 is a pseudogene locus. The CDR3 consists of 16 residues. CDR3 sequence (DNA): TGTGCCAGCAGCAAAGTGGAGGGAGGGAACACCGGGGAGCTGTTTTTT. It codes for CASSKVEGGNTGELFF.

This chain connects TRBV27 to TRBJ2-3, with TRBD1 identical over 7 bases. The CDR3 loop spans 15 amino acids. Germline CDR1 and CDR2: MNHEY and SMNVEV (reference sequence). J gave up 1 base and V 6 bases, and 7 bases lay outside the gene matches. This CDR3 is CASSLQGKGTDTQYF. The CDR3, as DNA: TGTGCCAGCAGCCTACAGGGGAAGGGCACAGATACGCAGTATTTT.

The CDR3 reads CASSVSRNQPQHF. CDR3 in DNA: TGTGCCAGCAGTGTCTCCCGGAATCAGCCCCAGCATTTT. J is TRBJ1-5 and V is TRBV2; D not resolved. Germline V gene sequence: CDR1 SNHLY, CDR2 FYNNEI. The CDR3 runs to 13 residues. Trimming left V 4 bases short and J 4 bases short, with 8 bases between.

The chain employs TRBV24-1 and TRBJ2-3, with 13 bases that match TRBD2. Germline V gene data show CDR1 as KGHDR and CDR2 as SFDVKD. The CDR3 spans 16 residues. After removal of 5 bases from V and 4 bases from J, the junction contained 5 bases not matched to a gene. The CDR3: CATSAPLAGGADTQYF. DNA for the CDR3: TGTGCCACCAGTGCCCCACTAGCGGGAGGGGCAGATACGCAGTATTTT.

The chain uses TRBV5-3 and TRBJ2-2, with D perhaps matching TRBD2 (7 bases). TRBV5-3 is recorded as an ORF, its role being uncertain. The CDR3 has 16 residues. V was clipped by 4 bases and J by 5 bases, with 18 bases between them. The CDR3 sequence: CARSGQSGGWTGELFF. The DNA for the CDR3 is TGTGCCAGAAGCGGCCAATCGGGGGGCTGGACCGGGGAGCTGTTTTTT.

The V and J genes are TRBV12-5 and TRBJ1-1; perhaps TRBD1 as D (6 bases). The CDR3 sequence is 14 residues long. Germline V gene lookup returns CDR1 LGHNT and CDR2 FRNRAP. V lost 1 base and J lost 1, with 7 bases in between. The CDR3 loop is CASGLEGQNTEAFF. CDR3 in DNA: TGTGCTAGTGGTTTGGAGGGACAGAACACTGAAGCTTTCTTT. The full variable domain, in which reference TRBV12-5 and TRBJ1-1 provide the parts outside the CDR3, is DARVTQTPRHKVTEMGQEVTMRCQPILGHNTVFWYRQTMMQGLELLAYFRNRAPLDDSGMPKDRFSAEMPDATLATLKIQPSEPRDSAVYFCASGLEGQNTEAFFGQGTRLTVV.

This rearrangement joins TRBV7-9 to TRBJ1-6; 9 bases map to TRBD1. V dropped 4 bases and J dropped 6; count of bases not matched to a gene: 4. The CDR3 is made up of 15 amino acids. The germline V gene encodes CDR1 SEHNR and CDR2 FQNEAQ (reference sequence). The CDR3 DNA is TGTGCCAGCAGCTCCGGGACAGGGTTTAATTCACCCCTCCACTTT. This codes for CASSSGTGFNSPLHF.

In its sample, this clone was seen a few times. This chain uses TRBV2 with TRBJ2-1; 10 bases are a match to TRBD1. With V trimmed by 4 bases and J by 10 bases, 7 bases remained unmatched. The CDR3 is made up of 14 amino acids. CDR1 is SNHLY, CDR2 FYNNEI, per germline. CDR3 in amino acids: CASSGGTGVGEQFF. CDR3 bases: TGTGCCAGCAGTGGGGGGACAGGGGTCGGGGAGCAGTTCTTC.

V is TRBV19 and J is TRBJ2-1; tentative D call: TRBD2 (5 bases). Germline V CDR1 and CDR2: LNHDA, SQIVND (reference sequence). This CDR3 region has 16 residues. Trimming pared 1 base from V and 10 bases from J, leaving 20 bases between. The CDR3 loop is CASSIALRLLRVEQFF. CDR3 in DNA: TGTGCCAGTAGTATAGCCTTAAGACTACTCCGGGTGGAGCAGTTCTTC.

This sequence joins TRBV9 and TRBJ1-4, with D possibly matching TRBD1 (6 bases). The CDR3 totals 14 residues. Germline V gives CDR1 SGDLS, CDR2 YYNGEE. V was shortened by 3 bases and J by 6 bases, with 12 bases between the two germline ends. The CDR3: CASSGSQGHEKLFF. In DNA, the CDR3 is TGTGCCAGCAGCGGGAGCCAGGGGCATGAAAAACTGTTTTTT.

The chain recombines TRBV9 with TRBJ1-1; TRBD1 matches at 7 bases. Germline values: CDR1 SGDLS, CDR2 YYNGEE. V gave up 3 bases and J gave up 5 bases; unmatched junction bases: 1. The CDR3 is 12 residues long. CDR3 in amino acids: CASSGRGTEAFF. In DNA form, the CDR3 reads TGTGCCAGCAGCGGCAGGGGGACTGAAGCTTTCTTT.

This clone was counted once. The J gene is TRBJ2-3, the V gene TRBV28; 15 bases match TRBD2. Germline values: CDR1 MDHEN, CDR2 SYDVKM. V shed 5 bases, J shed 3 bases, and the junction held 6 bases outside the gene matches. This CDR3 has 17 amino acids. CDR3 sequence reads: CASSGGLAGGETDTQYF. CDR3 nucleotides: TGTGCCAGCAGTGGGGGACTAGCGGGGGGCGAAACAGATACGCAGTATTTT.

V usage is TRBV4-2 and J usage is TRBJ2-7, with TRBD1 matching 7 bases. Germline CDR1 and CDR2: LGHNA and YNFKEQ. The CDR3 covers 16 residues. V was pared by 2 bases and J by 2 bases, with 9 bases of the junction left unmatched. The CDR3 reads CASSQPPGQTTYEQYF. The DNA of the CDR3 is TGTGCCAGCAGCCAACCACCGGGACAGACAACCTACGAGCAGTACTTC.

This clone turned up a few times. The J gene is TRBJ2-3, the V gene TRBV5-1, with D tentatively TRBD1 (6 bases). This CDR3 has 19 residues. V lost 3 bases and J lost 0, with 23 bases in between. Germline-derived CDR1 and CDR2 are SGHRS and YFSETQ. The CDR3, as DNA: TGCGCCAGCAGCTCTCCTTCAACGTACAGGGAAAAAAGCACAGATACGCAGTATTTT. Its translation is CASSSPSTYREKSTDTQYF.

The chain uses TRBV13 and TRBJ2-2; 7 bases are shared with TRBD2. Losses at the gene ends were 8 bases for V and 2 bases for J; bases not matched to a gene: 2. The CDR3 runs 13 residues. Germline V lookup: CDR1 PRHDT, CDR2 FYEKMQ (reference sequence). CDR3 nucleotide sequence: TGTGCCAGCGGGGGGGTTAACACCGGGGAGCTGTTTTTT. This codes for CASGGVNTGELFF.

The chain recombines TRBV7-7 with TRBJ2-1, with 14 bases fitting TRBD2. Germline V gene lookup returns CDR1 SSHAT and CDR2 FNYEAQ (reference sequence). This CDR3 region has 15 residues. V was pared by 5 bases and J by 6 bases, with 3 bases of the junction left unmatched. The CDR3 nucleotides read TGTGCCAGCAGCGGGGGACTAGCGGGAGCCAATGAGCAGTTCTTC. Translation gives CASSGGLAGANEQFF.

This clone was observed a handful of times. The chain is built from TRBV6-5 and TRBJ2-7; the match to TRBD1 covers 10 bases. CDR3 length equals 15 residues. Germline V gene data show CDR1 as MNHEY and CDR2 as SVGAGI. The V and J ends lost 6 bases and 4 bases, in that order; junction bases with no gene match: 9. CDR3 DNA sequence: TGTGCCAGCAGGGGGGTCGGGGACAGGGGTTACGAGCAGTACTTC. Protein product: CASRGVGDRGYEQYF.

V gene TRBV11-1 combines with J gene TRBJ2-1; TRBD2 matches at 7 bases. This CDR3 is built from 15 residues. Per germline, CDR1 SGHAT and CDR2 FQDESV (reference sequence). V was clipped by 4 bases and J by 7 bases; unmatched bases: 10. CDR3 in DNA: TGTGCCAGCAGCTCGAAACAAGCGGGACGGAATGAGCAGTTCTTC. Protein product: CASSSKQAGRNEQFF. The whole variable domain, remainder taken from reference TRBV11-1 and TRBJ2-1, is EAEVAQSPRYKITEKSQAVAFWCDPISGHATLYWYRQILGQGPELLVQFQDESVVDDSQLPKDRFSAERLKGVDSTLKIQPAELGDSAMYLCASSSKQAGRNEQFFGPGTRLTVL.

The chain has TRBV5-4 and TRBJ2-7, with 9 bases lining up with TRBD2. Germline CDR1 SGHNT, CDR2 YYREEE (reference sequence). This CDR3 is built from 15 residues. The V and J ends lost 1 base and 6 bases, in that order; junction bases with no gene match: 8. CDR3 loop: CASSLWSGGPLEQYF. DNA of the CDR3: TGTGCCAGCAGCTTGTGGAGCGGGGGGCCCCTCGAGCAGTACTTC.

The chain links TRBV30 to TRBJ1-2, with TRBD1 matching over 7 bases. Germline V lookup: CDR1 GTSNPN, CDR2 SVGIG (reference sequence). The J segment lost 5 bases and the V segment lost 4 bases, leaving 10 bases of the junction unmatched. CDR3 length equals 14 residues. CDR3 region: CAWNVGTASYGYTF. CDR3 bases: TGTGCCTGGAATGTGGGGACAGCCTCTTATGGCTACACCTTC.

The genes are TRBV7-9 and TRBJ1-5; 8 bases fit TRBD1. Germline CDR1 and CDR2: SEHNR and FQNEAQ (reference sequence). V shed 5 bases, J shed 5 bases, and the junction held 8 bases outside the gene matches. The CDR3 sequence is 15 residues long. For the CDR3, the DNA is TGTGCCAGCAGCCCTGGGGGACAGGAGGATCAGCCCCAGCATTTT. Amino acid sequence: CASSPGGQEDQPQHF.

The chain carries TRBV10-3 and TRBJ2-7, with D perhaps TRBD2 (6 bases). Germline CDR1 is ENHRY and CDR2 is SYGVKD. This CDR3 region has 15 residues. Trimming took off 6 bases at V and 6 bases at J, with 21 bases between the two ends. In DNA form, the CDR3 reads TGTGCCATCAGCGGGGGAGAAATAGTTTCGCTCGAGCAGTACTTC. Translated: CAISGGEIVSLEQYF.

The J gene is TRBJ1-6, the V gene TRBV9; no definite D call. Trimming removed 6 bases at V and 0 bases at J, with 13 bases between. Germline V gene lookup returns CDR1 SGDLS and CDR2 YYNGEE. CDR3 length: 16 amino acids. In DNA form, the CDR3 reads TGTGCCAGCAACAAGGAAGGGAGCTCCTATAATTCACCCCTCCACTTT. Translating gives CASNKEGSSYNSPLHF.

V and J are TRBV3-1 (or the pseudogene TRBV3-2) and TRBJ1-1, with 9 bases aligning to TRBD1. Trimming at V came to 5 bases and at J to 2 bases, leaving 9 bases not matched to a gene. The CDR3 spans 16 residues. Germline lookup yields CDR1 LGHDT and CDR2 YNNKEL (reference sequence). CDR3 in amino acids: CASSGLRTGANTEAFF. The DNA for the CDR3 is TGTGCCAGCAGCGGTCTTAGGACAGGGGCAAACACTGAAGCTTTCTTT.

This chain connects TRBV6-2 or TRBV6-3 to TRBJ1-2; 9 bases map to TRBD1. CDR3 length equals 17 residues. The V gene's germline CDR1 is MNHEY and CDR2 SVGEGT. Trimming at V came to 5 bases and at J to 4 bases, leaving 14 bases not matched to a gene. CDR3 nucleotides: TGTGCCAGCAGTCTCCGGGACAGGGTTTTAAGTCTCTATGGCTACACCTTC. This encodes CASSLRDRVLSLYGYTF.

J is TRBJ2-1 and V is TRBV5-4; TRBD2 might be the D (5 bases). The CDR3 covers 13 residues. V lost 6 bases and J 8 bases, leaving 15 bases between the germline ends. Per the germline V gene, CDR1 is SGHNT and CDR2 is YYREEE (reference sequence). The CDR3: CASTARGIYEQFF. The CDR3 DNA is TGTGCCAGCACCGCACGGGGAATCTATGAGCAGTTCTTC.

The V call is TRBV14, the J call TRBJ2-1; D gene ambiguous. The V gene's germline CDR1 is SGHDN and CDR2 FVKESK. CDR3 length equals 14 residues. V gave up 4 bases and J gave up 2 bases, with 9 bases separating them. This chain's CDR3 is CASSLRQAYNEQFF. CDR3 in DNA: TGTGCCAGCAGCCTTAGGCAGGCCTACAATGAGCAGTTCTTC.

This chain links TRBV7-3 with TRBJ2-7, with 7 bases matching TRBD2. CDR3 size: 14 residues. Trimming removed 3 bases from V and 2 bases from J; junction bases left unmatched: 4. Germline V gene sequence: CDR1 SGHTA, CDR2 FQGTGA. The CDR3: CASSFGGIAYEQYF. The CDR3 DNA sequence: TGTGCCAGCAGCTTCGGGGGGATAGCCTACGAGCAGTACTTC.

The V gene is TRBV28, the J gene TRBJ1-2, with D maybe TRBD1 (6 bases). V lost 11 bases and J 4 bases, leaving 20 bases between the germline ends. This CDR3 region has 14 residues. The V gene's germline CDR1 is MDHEN and CDR2 SYDVKM. The CDR3 sequence: CAVPTGFMSYGYTF. DNA for the CDR3: TGTGCCGTACCAACAGGGTTTATGTCCTATGGCTACACCTTC.